Listed here are 27 T cell receptor beta chains from one sample, sequenced in a study of blood T cell repertoires in COVID-19. Assay: immunoSEQ multiplex PCR; the TCRdb copy retains only in-frame clones and omits some. The table shows tens of thousands of clones, with approximately 91% occurring only once. The material sequenced was peripheral blood. Receptors originate from a human donor with active COVID-19. The donor label of this sample is uncertain.

In DNA form, the CDR3 reads TGTGCCAGCAGCTTAGGGACTAGCGGGCGATACAATGAGCAGTTCTTC. It translates to CASSLGTSGRYNEQFF. The rearrangement joins TRBV7-6 to TRBJ2-1, with TRBD2 matching over 11 bases. CDR3 size: 16 residues. With 1 base clipped from V and 4 bases from J, the junction kept 3 bases outside the gene matches. The V gene's germline CDR1 is SGHVS and CDR2 FNYEAQ.

V and J are TRBV18 and TRBJ2-5; D remains ambiguous. V dropped 4 bases and J dropped 0 bases, with 3 bases sitting between them. The CDR3 is made up of 12 amino acids. CDR1 and CDR2 (germline): KGHSH, LQKENI. The CDR3 DNA reads as TGTGCCAGCTCACTAAACCAAGAGACCCAGTACTTC. Its translation: CASSLNQETQYF.

The chain employs TRBV7-8 and TRBJ2-7, with 8 nucleotides matching TRBD2. Trimming cost V 4 bases and J 6 bases; bases outside gene matches: 5. There are 13 residues in the CDR3. Germline values: CDR1 SGHVS, CDR2 FQNEAQ. Written as DNA, the CDR3 is TGTGCCAGCAGCTCGGGGGGGGGCCTCGAGCAGTACTTC. Translated: CASSSGGGLEQYF.

The chain combines TRBV5-6 with TRBJ1-4, with TRBD1 as a possible D gene (5 bases). Germline V gene lookup returns CDR1 SGHDT and CDR2 YYEEEE. This CDR3 has 16 residues. V was clipped by 6 bases and J by 2 bases, with 17 bases between them. Here the CDR3 reads CASINMGRPTNEKLFF. CDR3 in DNA: TGTGCCAGCATCAATATGGGGCGACCCACTAATGAAAAACTGTTTTTT.

Only one count was recorded for this clone. CDR3 sequence: CASSYERANYGYTF. The DNA of the CDR3 is TGTGCCAGCAGTTATGAGAGAGCTAACTATGGCTACACCTTC. The chain has TRBV6-5 and TRBJ1-2; D is ambiguous. The CDR3 length is 14 residues. Trimming shortened V by 3 bases and J by 0 bases, and 8 bases separated the two germline ends. Germline CDR1 and CDR2: MNHEY and SVGAGI.

The chain joins TRBV6-5 to TRBJ2-5; TRBD1 aligns across 8 bases. This CDR3 has 14 residues. Germline CDR1 is MNHEY and CDR2 is SVGAGI. The ends lost 6 bases at V and 7 bases at J; junction bases unmatched: 10. The CDR3: CASSRDRGSGTQYF. CDR3 nucleotides: TGTGCCAGCAGCCGCGACAGGGGTAGTGGGACCCAGTACTTC.

This rearrangement joins TRBV20-1 to TRBJ2-7; tentatively, D is TRBD1 (5 bases). The CDR3 is made up of 11 amino acids. V lost 6 bases and J 6 bases, leaving 12 bases between the germline ends. Germline CDR1 is DFQATT and CDR2 is SNEGSKA (reference sequence). In DNA form, the CDR3 reads TGCAGTGCAGGGGCCCCCCTCGAGCAGTACTTC. Protein sequence: CSAGAPLEQYF.

The chain links TRBV2 to TRBJ1-2; D ambiguous. The CDR3 runs 12 residues. CDR1 is SNHLY and CDR2 is FYNNEI in the germline V gene. The V end was cut by 6 bases, the J end by 5 bases, with 10 bases between. The CDR3 protein is CASRRGAYGYTF. The CDR3 DNA is TGTGCCAGCAGACGGGGTGCGTATGGCTACACCTTC.

The chain has TRBV5-4 and TRBJ1-2, with D tentatively TRBD1 (6 bases). Germline CDR1 is SGHNT and CDR2 is YYREEE (reference sequence). The CDR3 has 16 residues. Trimming cost V 4 bases and J 3 bases, with 19 bases left between them. CDR3 DNA sequence: TGTGCCAGCAGCCGGGGCCCCAGGGGACGGGACTATGGCTACACCTTC. It yields the protein CASSRGPRGRDYGYTF.

The chain joins TRBV5-5 to TRBJ2-7; possibly TRBD1 for D (6 bases). This CDR3 has 16 amino acids. V was trimmed by 2 bases and J by 0 bases, leaving 15 bases between them. Germline CDR1 SGHKS, CDR2 YYEKEE (reference sequence). The chain's CDR3 is CASSLVLDSFSYEQYF. CDR3 DNA: TGTGCCAGCAGCTTAGTTTTGGACAGTTTCTCCTACGAGCAGTACTTC.

The V and J genes are TRBV19 and TRBJ1-5; tentative D call: TRBD1 (5 bases). The CDR3 contains 15 residues. The germline V gene has CDR1 LNHDA and CDR2 SQIVND (reference sequence). The V end was cut by 0 bases, the J end by 4 bases, with 10 bases between. Here the CDR3 reads CASSIDRAENQPQHF. For the CDR3, the DNA is TGTGCCAGTAGTATAGACAGGGCGGAGAATCAGCCCCAGCATTTT.

This chain uses TRBV5-1 with TRBJ2-7; TRBD2 matches at 11 bases. CDR3 length: 15 amino acids. Germline CDR1 reads SGHRS; CDR2 reads YFSETQ. Trimming took 1 base from V and 6 from J; bases not matched to a gene: 6. The CDR3, as DNA: TGCGCCAGCAGCTTGCTAACTAGCGGGGGTAGCGAGCAGTACTTC. It specifies CASSLLTSGGSEQYF. The whole variable domain, remainder taken from reference TRBV5-1 and TRBJ2-7, is KAGVTQTPRYLIKTRGQQVTLSCSPISGHRSVSWYQQTPGQGLQFLFEYFSETQRNKGNFPGRFSGRQFSNSRSEMNVSTLELGDSALYLCASSLLTSGGSEQYFGPGTRLTVT.

The chain uses TRBV5-8 and TRBJ1-3; D ambiguous. The V and J ends lost 2 bases and 8 bases respectively, with 14 bases between them. CDR3 length: 14 residues. The germline CDR1 and CDR2 sequences are SGHTS and YDEGEE. CDR3 nucleotides: TGTGCCAGCAGCTTAGGAGGGATTGGGGACACCATATATTTT. As protein: CASSLGGIGDTIYF.

The gene calls are TRBV5-1 and TRBJ2-5, with D maybe TRBD1 (5 bases). V dropped 4 bases and J dropped 5 bases, with 18 bases sitting between them. Germline values: CDR1 SGHRS, CDR2 YFSETQ. This CDR3 has 15 residues. As DNA, the CDR3 is TGCGCCAGCAGCACTGGACACTCGAGCTGGGAGACCCAGTACTTC. Translation gives CASSTGHSSWETQYF.

This clone has a single count. The chain has TRBV6-5 and TRBJ2-1; 12 bases line up with TRBD2. Germline CDR1 is MNHEY and CDR2 is SVGAGI. The CDR3 spans 15 residues. Trimming took 5 bases from V and 4 from J; bases not matched to a gene: 3. Written as DNA, the CDR3 is TGTGCCAGCAGTCTTCTAGCGGGGGGGTACAATGAGCAGTTCTTC. This encodes CASSLLAGGYNEQFF.

The V gene is TRBV7-9, the J gene TRBJ2-1, with D possibly matching TRBD1 (6 bases). Trimming stripped 7 bases from V and 4 bases from J, with 17 bases between. Germline V lookup: CDR1 SEHNR, CDR2 FQNEAQ (reference sequence). CDR3 length equals 15 residues. The CDR3 DNA is TGTGCCAGCACATTAGCCGGGACAACATACAATGAGCAGTTCTTC. Its translation is CASTLAGTTYNEQFF.

This clone appeared once. The chain joins TRBV7-2 to TRBJ2-2, with D perhaps matching TRBD2 (6 bases). CDR3 length: 15 amino acids. The germline V gene encodes CDR1 SGHTA and CDR2 FQGNSA. V was trimmed by 1 base and J by 4 bases, leaving 10 bases between them. CDR3 sequence (DNA): TGTGCCAGCAGCTTAGTGCGCGGGGTCACCGGGGAGCTGTTTTTT. It translates to CASSLVRGVTGELFF.

The genes are TRBV9 and TRBJ1-4, with D hard to call. V lost 3 bases and J lost 3, with 24 bases in between. Germline V lookup: CDR1 SGDLS, CDR2 YYNGEE. CDR3 length: 19 residues. DNA of the CDR3: TGTGCCAGCAGCGCTTACGAAGGCTCTTCAAAACGGGCTAATGAAAAACTGTTTTTT. Protein product: CASSAYEGSSKRANEKLFF.

V is TRBV28 and J is TRBJ2-7, with 8 bases aligning to TRBD1. The germline V gene has CDR1 MDHEN and CDR2 SYDVKM. This CDR3 is built from 15 residues. The V segment lost 4 bases and the J segment 2 bases; nucleotides outside the gene matches: 7. The CDR3 spells CASSSRDRNPYEQYF. Written as DNA, the CDR3 is TGTGCCAGCAGTTCCCGGGACAGGAACCCCTACGAGCAGTACTTC.

The rearrangement links TRBV4-1 to TRBJ1-1; TRBD1 matches at 8 bases. The length of the CDR3 is 17 residues. Germline assignment: CDR1 MGHRA and CDR2 YSYEKL. J gave up 5 bases and V 1 base, and 12 bases lay outside the gene matches. CDR3 bases: TGCGCCAGCAGCCAAGTTACAGGGGGATCGGGTAGAACTGAAGCTTTCTTT. It specifies CASSQVTGGSGRTEAFF.

The chain recombines TRBV7-2 with TRBJ2-2, with TRBD1 matching 9 bases. Looked up from germline, CDR1 is SGHTA and CDR2 is FQGNSA. Trimming at V came to 2 bases and at J to 0 bases, leaving 1 base not matched to a gene. The CDR3 has 16 amino acids. The CDR3 here is CASSLRTGANTGELFF. CDR3 sequence (DNA): TGTGCCAGCAGCTTAAGGACAGGGGCGAACACCGGGGAGCTGTTTTTT.

This clone was detected once. The chain is built from TRBV7-6 and TRBJ2-3; 11 bases line up with TRBD2. Germline CDR1 and CDR2: SGHVS and FNYEAQ. The CDR3 extends over 16 amino acids. The V segment lost 1 base and the J segment 4 bases; nucleotides outside the gene matches: 4. CDR3 loop: CASSLVTSGEADTQYF. Written as DNA, the CDR3 is TGTGCCAGCAGCTTAGTGACTAGCGGGGAGGCAGATACGCAGTATTTT.

The chain links TRBV11-3 to TRBJ2-2; unclear D gene. This CDR3 contains 15 residues. V gave up 2 bases and J gave up 5 bases, with 12 bases separating them. Germline CDR1 SGHNT, CDR2 YENEEA. The CDR3 here is CASSLNAHGTGELFF. CDR3 nucleotides: TGTGCCAGCAGCTTAAATGCGCATGGTACCGGGGAGCTGTTTTTT.

This clone was recorded only once. The chain uses TRBV6-5 and TRBJ2-6; no clear D gene. The CDR3 is 13 amino acids. V lost 6 bases and J 2 bases, leaving 5 bases between the germline ends. CDR1 MNHEY and CDR2 SVGAGI come from the germline V gene. CDR3 sequence (DNA): TGTGCCAGCAGCGAGGCTGGGGCCAACGTCCTGACTTTC. Protein product: CASSEAGANVLTF.

The DNA of the CDR3 is TGCGCCAGCAGCCCTACAGGGAACTATGGCTACACCTTC. Translation: CASSPTGNYGYTF. The chain uses TRBV5-1 and TRBJ1-2; possible D gene TRBD1, 6 bases. This CDR3 has 13 amino acids. V dropped 4 bases and J dropped 2 bases, with 9 bases sitting between them. Germline CDR1 reads SGHRS; CDR2 reads YFSETQ.

The chain combines TRBV13 with TRBJ1-5; unclear D gene. Germline CDR1 PRHDT, CDR2 FYEKMQ (reference sequence). The ends were cut back, 3 bases at V and 3 bases at J, with 12 bases in the middle. The CDR3 runs 15 residues. CDR3 sequence: CASSFSKTINQPQHF. The CDR3 coding sequence is TGTGCCAGCAGCTTTTCAAAGACAATCAATCAGCCCCAGCATTTT. Drawing the rest from reference TRBV13 and TRBJ1-5, the complete variable domain is AAGVIQSPRHLIKEKRETATLKCYPIPRHDTVYWYQQGPGQDPQFLISFYEKMQSDKGSIPDRFSAQQFSDYHSELNMSSLELGDSALYFCASSFSKTINQPQHFGDGTRLSIL.

The V gene is TRBV7-8, the J gene TRBJ1-3; 7 bases line up with TRBD1. J was trimmed by 3 bases and V by 4 bases; bases with no gene match: 9. This CDR3 region has 16 residues. CDR1 and CDR2 from the germline V gene are SGHVS and FQNEAQ. CDR3: CASSSGAGGLGNTIYF. In DNA, the CDR3 is TGTGCCAGCAGCTCGGGGGCAGGGGGACTTGGAAACACCATATATTTT.